This is a list of T cell receptor beta chains from one sample in a study of cytomegalovirus exposure and HLA in healthy donors. Measured with immunoSEQ multiplex PCR; TCRdb has only the in-frame clones, and not every one. The sample holds 150,000 to 200,000 clones, around 70% seen once. Source material: PBMCs. The receptors here all came from a male donor in good health and CMV-seronegative. Each CDR3 is given with its conserved first and last residue. The D gene is left open where the match is weak. Clone size, where shown, is once, few, many, or a class for clones that have expanded.

clone size: .; J gene: TRBJ2-7; D gene: TRBD1; V gene: TRBV30; CDR3 DNA: TGTGCCTGGAGACACCCGGGACAGGGGGCGCGGGAGCAGTACTTC; CDR3 protein: CAWRHPGQGAREQYF
clone size: .; J gene: TRBJ2-2; D gene: .; V gene: TRBV5-8; CDR3 DNA: TGTGCCAGCAGCCCCTATGGAACAGGGCTAAACACCGGGGAGCTGTTTTTT; CDR3 protein: CASSPYGTGLNTGELFF
clone size: .; J gene: TRBJ1-6; D gene: .; V gene: TRBV27; CDR3 DNA: TGTGCCAGCACCTCGTTGTTAGATCTTCTCGGGTCACCCCTCCACTTT; CDR3 protein: CASTSLLDLLGSPLHF
clone size: .; J gene: TRBJ2-3; D gene: TRBD1; V gene: TRBV6-4; CDR3 DNA: TGTGCCAGCAGTGACGGGACAGGGGGCACAGATACGCAGTATTTT; CDR3 protein: CASSDGTGGTDTQYF
clone size: .; J gene: TRBJ1-4; D gene: .; V gene: TRBV4-2; CDR3 DNA: TGTGCCAGCAGCCGCACCGGGACAAGAACTAATGAAAAACTGTTTTTT; CDR3 protein: CASSRTGTRTNEKLFF
clone size: .; J gene: TRBJ2-4; D gene: TRBD2; V gene: TRBV9; CDR3 DNA: TGTGCCAGCAGCGTCGGACTAGCGGTAAAAAACATTCAGTACTTC; CDR3 protein: CASSVGLAVKNIQYF
clone size: .; J gene: TRBJ2-7; D gene: .; V gene: TRBV10-3; CDR3 DNA: TGTGCCATCAGTGAAGGCCAGGGGTACTACGAGCAGTACTTC; CDR3 protein: CAISEGQGYYEQYF
clone size: .; J gene: TRBJ2-7; D gene: TRBD1; V gene: TRBV4-3; CDR3 DNA: TGCGCCAGCAGCCAGGATTTTCTTGGGACTCGGGACAGGGACGTCGAGCAGTACTTC; CDR3 protein: CASSQDFLGTRDRDVEQYF
clone size: .; J gene: TRBJ1-3; D gene: .; V gene: TRBV2; CDR3 DNA: TGTGCCAGCAGTCGGGGGGCATCTGGAAACACCATATATTTT; CDR3 protein: CASSRGASGNTIYF
clone size: .; J gene: TRBJ2-1; D gene: TRBD2; V gene: TRBV7-7; CDR3 DNA: TGTGCCAGCAGCTTAGGGGGGGGAGTATACAATGAGCAGTTCTTC; CDR3 protein: CASSLGGGVYNEQFF
clone size: .; J gene: TRBJ1-2; D gene: .; V gene: TRBV6-5; CDR3 DNA: TGTGCCAGCAGTTTCGCAGGGACTGATGGCTACACCTTC; CDR3 protein: CASSFAGTDGYTF
clone size: .; J gene: TRBJ1-2; D gene: TRBD1; V gene: TRBV6-5; CDR3 DNA: TGTGCCAGCAGTCTAACCGGACAGGGGGCGAATGGCTACACCTTC; CDR3 protein: CASSLTGQGANGYTF
clone size: .; J gene: TRBJ2-1; D gene: .; V gene: TRBV12-5; CDR3 DNA: TGTGCTAGTGGTGTGGGCTGGGGCGATGAGCAGTTCTTC; CDR3 protein: CASGVGWGDEQFF
clone size: few; J gene: TRBJ2-3; D gene: TRBD2; V gene: TRBV28; CDR3 DNA: TGTGCCAGCAGTTTACTCGCGGGAGGGGGCACAGATACGCAGTATTTT; CDR3 protein: CASSLLAGGGTDTQYF
clone size: .; J gene: TRBJ1-1; D gene: TRBD1; V gene: TRBV19; CDR3 DNA: TGTGCCACCAGATATTTTACAGGGGGCCCAGCTTTCTTT; CDR3 protein: CATRYFTGGPAFF
clone size: .; J gene: TRBJ2-7; D gene: .; V gene: TRBV27; CDR3 DNA: TGTGCCAGCAGTACCGACAGGCTTTACGAGCAGTACTTC; CDR3 protein: CASSTDRLYEQYF
clone size: .; J gene: TRBJ2-1; D gene: .; V gene: TRBV5-1; CDR3 DNA: TGCGCCAGCAGCTTAGGAGGGATCAATGAGCAGTTCTTC; CDR3 protein: CASSLGGINEQFF
clone size: .; J gene: TRBJ1-2; D gene: .; V gene: TRBV7-9; CDR3 DNA: TGTGCCAGCAGCTTAGCACAGGGTCCCGACACCTTC; CDR3 protein: CASSLAQGPDTF
clone size: .; J gene: TRBJ1-5; D gene: .; V gene: TRBV27; CDR3 DNA: TGTGCCAGCAGTTTAAGTTCACTGAATCAGCCCCAGCATTTT; CDR3 protein: CASSLSSLNQPQHF
clone size: .; J gene: TRBJ1-4; D gene: .; V gene: TRBV28; CDR3 DNA: TGTGCCAGCAGTAGGGGCAGTGGGAATGAAAAACTGTTTTTT; CDR3 protein: CASSRGSGNEKLFF
clone size: .; J gene: TRBJ2-3; D gene: TRBD1; V gene: TRBV19; CDR3 DNA: TGTGCCAGTAGTATAGGGGGACAGGGGTCGTCGTGGGATACGCAGTATTTT; CDR3 protein: CASSIGGQGSSWDTQYF
clone size: .; J gene: TRBJ2-1; D gene: .; V gene: TRBV6-1; CDR3 DNA: TGTGCCAGCAGTTTAAACAATGAGCAGTTCTTC; CDR3 protein: CASSLNNEQFF
clone size: .; J gene: TRBJ2-5; D gene: TRBD1; V gene: TRBV6-6; CDR3 DNA: TGTGCCAGCAGTAGACAGGGGTACCAAGAGACCCAGTACTTC; CDR3 protein: CASSRQGYQETQYF
clone size: .; J gene: TRBJ2-1; D gene: TRBD2; V gene: TRBV28; CDR3 DNA: TGTGCCAGCAGTCCCCGTAGAGTAGCGGGAGTGCGGGATGAGCAGTTCTTC; CDR3 protein: CASSPRRVAGVRDEQFF
clone size: .; J gene: TRBJ1-5; D gene: TRBD1; V gene: TRBV6-6; CDR3 DNA: TGTGCCAGCAGACTTGCCGGGACAGGGCGCGTCGCCCAGCATTTT; CDR3 protein: CASRLAGTGRVAQHF
clone size: .; J gene: TRBJ2-7; D gene: .; V gene: TRBV7-9; CDR3 DNA: TGTTCCAGCAGCTTCGGGTACGAGCAGTACTTC; CDR3 protein: CSSSFGYEQYF
clone size: .; J gene: TRBJ1-5; D gene: .; V gene: TRBV7-2; CDR3 DNA: TGTGCCAGCAGCCCGGCCACTGGAGGGGGCAATCAGCCCCAGCATTTT; CDR3 protein: CASSPATGGGNQPQHF
clone size: .; J gene: TRBJ2-1; D gene: TRBD2; V gene: TRBV28; CDR3 DNA: TGTGCCAGCAGTGCGCCGGGACTAGCGGGAGTAGCCAATGAGCAGTTCTTC; CDR3 protein: CASSAPGLAGVANEQFF
clone size: .; J gene: TRBJ2-7; D gene: .; V gene: TRBV30; CDR3 DNA: TGTGCCTGGAGCTATTTCTACGAGCAGTACTTC; CDR3 protein: CAWSYFYEQYF
clone size: few; J gene: TRBJ1-5; D gene: .; V gene: TRBV27; CDR3 DNA: TGTGCCAGCAGTTTAGGGGAGAGTCAGCCCCAGCATTTT; CDR3 protein: CASSLGESQPQHF
clone size: once; J gene: TRBJ1-1; D gene: TRBD1; V gene: TRBV9; CDR3 DNA: TGTGCCAGCAGCGTAGGGCAGGGGGGAACTGAAGCTTTCTTT; CDR3 protein: CASSVGQGGTEAFF
clone size: .; J gene: TRBJ1-2; D gene: TRBD1; V gene: TRBV7-9; CDR3 DNA: TGTGCCAGCAGCTTAGGGACAGGGGGCGATGGCTACACCTTC; CDR3 protein: CASSLGTGGDGYTF
clone size: .; J gene: TRBJ1-5; D gene: .; V gene: TRBV7-9; CDR3 DNA: TGTGCCAGCAGCTTAACAGGGATCGGAAATCAGCCCCAGCATTTT; CDR3 protein: CASSLTGIGNQPQHF
clone size: .; J gene: TRBJ1-2; D gene: .; V gene: TRBV28; CDR3 DNA: TGTGCCAGTCGGGTCAAGAACTATGGCTACACCTTC; CDR3 protein: CASRVKNYGYTF
clone size: few; J gene: TRBJ1-5; D gene: .; V gene: TRBV2; CDR3 DNA: TGTGCCAGCAGTGAATCCCAGGGGACGCAGCCCCAGCATTTT; CDR3 protein: CASSESQGTQPQHF
clone size: .; J gene: TRBJ1-1; D gene: .; V gene: TRBV5-1; CDR3 DNA: TGCGCCAGCAGCTTGGTGTCCCCAGCGGGGGTAGGCACTGAAGCTTTCTTT; CDR3 protein: CASSLVSPAGVGTEAFF
clone size: .; J gene: TRBJ2-6; D gene: TRBD1; V gene: TRBV4-1; CDR3 DNA: TGCGCCAGCAGCCACCTTACCGGGACAGGGGGCGCACGGGCCAACGTCCTGACTTTC; CDR3 protein: CASSHLTGTGGARANVLTF
clone size: .; J gene: TRBJ2-7; D gene: TRBD2; V gene: TRBV7-2; CDR3 DNA: TGTGCCAGCAGCTTAAGGGGACTAGCGGGAAACGAGCAGTACTTC; CDR3 protein: CASSLRGLAGNEQYF
clone size: .; J gene: TRBJ1-1; D gene: TRBD1; V gene: TRBV30; CDR3 DNA: TGTGCCTGGAGTGTACAGGGGGCTGAAGCTTTCTTT; CDR3 protein: CAWSVQGAEAFF
clone size: .; J gene: TRBJ1-2; D gene: .; V gene: TRBV9; CDR3 DNA: TGTGCCAGCAGCGTAGGTCCGACACCTAACTATGGCTACACCTTC; CDR3 protein: CASSVGPTPNYGYTF
clone size: .; J gene: TRBJ1-4; D gene: .; V gene: TRBV5-1; CDR3 DNA: TGCGCCAGCAGCTCGGAGGGGAAACTGTTTTTT; CDR3 protein: CASSSEGKLFF
clone size: .; J gene: TRBJ2-1; D gene: .; V gene: TRBV28; CDR3 DNA: TGTGCCAGCAGTTTTACGATCCTGCGGGCATACAATGAGCAGTTCTTC; CDR3 protein: CASSFTILRAYNEQFF
clone size: few; J gene: TRBJ1-5; D gene: .; V gene: TRBV9; CDR3 DNA: TGTGCCAGCAGCGTAGGGGGCTTCAATCAGCCCCAGCATTTT; CDR3 protein: CASSVGGFNQPQHF
clone size: .; J gene: TRBJ1-3; D gene: .; V gene: TRBV28; CDR3 DNA: TGTGCCAGCAGTTTAACGGTCCGACAATCCCGAAACACCATATATTTT; CDR3 protein: CASSLTVRQSRNTIYF
clone size: .; J gene: TRBJ1-3; D gene: TRBD1; V gene: TRBV9; CDR3 DNA: TGTGCCAGCAGCGTATTACAGGGGGCGCAAGGTGGAAACACCATATATTTT; CDR3 protein: CASSVLQGAQGGNTIYF
clone size: .; J gene: TRBJ1-5; D gene: .; V gene: TRBV7-8; CDR3 DNA: TGTGCCAGCAGCTTAGGAGTTAGCAATCAGCCCCAGCATTTT; CDR3 protein: CASSLGVSNQPQHF
clone size: few; J gene: TRBJ1-1; D gene: .; V gene: TRBV9; CDR3 DNA: TGTGCCAGCAGCGTAGAGGCGGGAAGGGCTGAAGCTTTCTTT; CDR3 protein: CASSVEAGRAEAFF
clone size: .; J gene: TRBJ1-5; D gene: .; V gene: TRBV19; CDR3 DNA: TGTGCCAGTAGTGGACAGCTAAATCAGCCCCAGCATTTT; CDR3 protein: CASSGQLNQPQHF
clone size: .; J gene: TRBJ1-2; D gene: TRBD1; V gene: TRBV5-1; CDR3 DNA: TGCGCCAGCAGCTTGGCCAGGGGGCCTGGCGGCTACACCTTC; CDR3 protein: CASSLARGPGGYTF
clone size: .; J gene: TRBJ2-3; D gene: TRBD2; V gene: TRBV27; CDR3 DNA: TGTGCCAGCAGTCCCCGGGTAGCGGGGGCCCTACGCACAGATACGCAGTATTTT; CDR3 protein: CASSPRVAGALRTDTQYF
clone size: .; J gene: TRBJ1-2; D gene: .; V gene: TRBV21-1; CDR3 DNA: TGTGCCAGCAGGGGCCCCGGGGGTAACTATGGCTACACCTTC; CDR3 protein: CASRGPGGNYGYTF
clone size: .; J gene: TRBJ1-6; D gene: .; V gene: TRBV27; CDR3 DNA: TGTGCCAGCAGTTTTGGGGGCGACTCACCCCTCCACTTT; CDR3 protein: CASSFGGDSPLHF
clone size: .; J gene: TRBJ1-1; D gene: TRBD1; V gene: TRBV6-1; CDR3 DNA: TGTGCCAGCAGCAGCCGGGACAGGCCTACTGAAGCTTTCTTT; CDR3 protein: CASSSRDRPTEAFF
clone size: few; J gene: TRBJ2-3; D gene: .; V gene: TRBV6-5; CDR3 DNA: TGTGCCAGCAGTGAACGGGGATTGGATACGCAGTATTTT; CDR3 protein: CASSERGLDTQYF
clone size: .; J gene: TRBJ1-1; D gene: TRBD1; V gene: TRBV6-6; CDR3 DNA: TGTGCCAGCAGTTCCTACGCCCTGAGAGGACAGGGCAAAGCTTTCTTT; CDR3 protein: CASSSYALRGQGKAFF
clone size: .; J gene: TRBJ2-4; D gene: .; V gene: TRBV6-5; CDR3 DNA: TGTGCCAGCAGTTCCCCTAGCAACATTCAGTACTTC; CDR3 protein: CASSSPSNIQYF
clone size: few; J gene: TRBJ2-2; D gene: TRBD1; V gene: TRBV29-1; CDR3 DNA: TGCAGCGCTAGCCGGGACAGTATGATGTCCGGGGAGCTGTTTTTT; CDR3 protein: CSASRDSMMSGELFF